This T cell receptor beta chain was profiled in a study of blood T cell repertoires in COVID-19. Overall study: Spain, Italy and the United States supplied samples that represented acute and convalescent COVID-19. PBMCs, B-cell-depleted T cells, or T cells were the source of the cDNA or gDNA that made up the material.

Source study methods: Reference gene primer amplification gave nucleated cell count estimates. Assay used: immunoSEQ multiplex PCR; TCRdb lists only in-frame clones, some missing. V and J calls and clone size are copied from that table; D and trimming were computed from the DNA. The sample yields about 170,000 clones, about four fifths seen once. The trim removed 0 bases at V and 3 bases at J, leaving 7 bases unmatched. The CDR3 extends over 15 amino acids. The germline V gene has CDR1 SQVTM and CDR2 ANQGSEA. Sequencing was done on a sample of peripheral blood. The TCR sequence derives from a woman aged 80 or older with acute or convalescent COVID-19. V is TRBV29-1 and J is TRBJ2-5; 7 nucleotides match TRBD1. The CDR3 DNA is TGCAGCGTTGAAGATGGGTTCAGGGGGAAAGAGACCCAGTACTTC. Translated, it gives CSVEDGFRGKETQYF. Full variable domain (remainder filled in from reference TRBV29-1 and TRBJ2-5): SAVISQKPSRDICQRGTSLTIQCQVDSQVTMMFWYRQQPGQSLTLIATANQGSEATYESGFVIDKFPISRPNLTFSTLTVSNMSPEDSSIYLCSVEDGFRGKETQYFGPGTRLLVL.